These T cell receptor beta chains were read from a single sample in a study of molecular identifiers for immune sequencing clone quantification. TCRdb called the PCR reads again in MiXCR, with one record for every CDR3 protein. The sample yields some 13,000 distinct CDR3 sequences, approximately 15% seen once. Sequenced sample: naive CD8+ T cells from blood, with Jurkat cell RNA spiked in. The receptor source for this set is a human donor in good health. Some libraries in this study had Jurkat cell RNA spiked in. Both conserved end residues are part of each CDR3. Fields, in order: J gene, clone size, V gene, D gene, CDR3 protein, CDR3 DNA. The D gene is left open where the match is weak. The size entry is marked missing in some rows and otherwise reads once, few, many or a size class.

TRBJ2-3 | many | TRBV20-1 | . | CSAIADTQYF | TGCAGTGCTATTGCTGATACGCAGTATTTT
TRBJ2-1 | . | TRBV27 | . | CASTYDWSSYNEQFF | TGTGCCAGCACTTATGACTGGAGCTCCTACAATGAGCAGTTCTTC
TRBJ2-2 | . | TRBV7-9 | TRBD2 | CASTATLAGDDTGELFF | TGTGCCAGCACTGCAACCCTAGCGGGCGACGACACCGGGGAGCTGTTTTTT
TRBJ1-1 | medium-sized | TRBV7-9 | . | CASSPAGGLPEAFF | TGTGCCAGCAGCCCGGCGGGGGGCCTCCCTGAAGCTTTCTTT
TRBJ2-3 | medium-sized | TRBV27 | . | CASSLFKGYTDTQYF | TGTGCCAGCAGTTTATTCAAGGGGTACACAGATACGCAGTATTTT
TRBJ2-1 | . | TRBV12-3/TRBV12-4 | TRBD2 | CASTNLSGRMYNEQSF | TGTGCCAGCACCAACCTCAGCGGGAGAATGTACAATGAGCAGTCCTTC
TRBJ2-5 | many | TRBV27 | TRBD1 | CASSLWTGGQETQYF | TGTGCCAGCAGTTTATGGACAGGGGGTCAAGAGACCCAGTACTTC
TRBJ1-3 | medium-sized | TRBV29-1 | TRBD1 | CSVATGDGGNTIYF | TGCAGCGTTGCAACAGGGGATGGTGGAAACACCATATATTTT
TRBJ2-6 | many | TRBV27 | TRBD1 | CASSLLGTAYTGANVLTF | TGTGCCAGCAGTTTACTCGGGACAGCTTACACTGGGGCCAACGTCCTGACTTTC
TRBJ2-5 | medium-sized | TRBV29-1 | TRBD2 | CSVEDRTSGLQETQYF | TGCAGCGTTGAAGATCGTACTAGCGGGTTACAAGAGACCCAGTACTTC
TRBJ2-3 | medium-sized | TRBV13 | TRBD1 | CASSSDRPDTQYF | TGTGCCAGCAGCTCGGACAGGCCTGATACGCAGTATTTT
TRBJ2-1 | many | TRBV19 | . | CASSIGLSAYNEQFF | TGTGCCAGTAGTATCGGTCTATCGGCCTACAATGAGCAGTTCTTC
TRBJ1-1 | many | TRBV20-1 | . | CSARDPANTEAFF | TGCAGTGCTAGAGATCCCGCGAACACTGAAGCTTTCTTT
TRBJ1-5 | medium-sized | TRBV29-1 | TRBD1 | CSVEIWTGGRSAQHF | TGCAGCGTTGAAATTTGGACAGGGGGTCGTTCAGCCCAGCATTTT
TRBJ2-5 | many | TRBV13 | . | CASSPVGETQYF | TGTGCCAGCAGCCCCGTAGGAGAGACCCAGTACTTC
TRBJ2-7 | medium-sized | TRBV4-1 | . | CASSQDDRSYSYEQYF | TGCGCCAGCAGCCAAGACGACAGGTCATACTCCTACGAGCAGTACTTC
TRBJ2-1 | many | TRBV4-3 | . | CASSQDRAVYNEQFF | TGCGCCAGCAGCCAAGATCGCGCGGTATACAATGAGCAGTTCTTC
TRBJ2-7 | many | TRBV27 | TRBD1 | CASSLISGTVYEQYF | TGTGCCAGCAGTTTAATATCCGGGACAGTCTACGAGCAGTACTTC
TRBJ1-5 | many | TRBV20-1 | . | CSAPGPFSNQPQHF | TGCAGTGCCCCAGGACCGTTTAGCAATCAGCCCCAGCATTTT
TRBJ2-3 | medium-sized | TRBV7-3 | TRBD2 | CASSSSGTSTDTQYF | TGTGCCAGCAGCTCTAGCGGAACTAGCACAGATACGCAGTATTTT
TRBJ1-1 | many | TRBV13 | . | CASSLGDTEAFF | TGTGCCAGCAGCTTAGGGGATACTGAAGCTTTCTTT
TRBJ2-7 | . | TRBV6-1 | . | CASRFEVHSEQYF | TGTGCCAGCAGGTTCGAAGTGCACAGCGAGCAGTACTTC
TRBJ2-6 | medium-sized | TRBV7-8 | . | CASSLVVSGANVLTF | TGTGCCAGCAGCTTAGTGGTCTCTGGGGCCAACGTCCTGACTTTC
TRBJ1-2 | many | TRBV28 | . | CASSFGGGYGYTF | TGTGCCAGCAGTTTCGGAGGGGGGTATGGCTACACCTTC
TRBJ2-7 | medium-sized | TRBV7-9 | TRBD1 | CASSSTGTGPYEQYF | TGTGCCAGCAGCTCGACCGGGACAGGGCCCTACGAGCAGTACTTC
TRBJ2-4 | . | TRBV25-1 | . | CASSEGNIQYF | TGTGCCAGCAGTGAGGGGAACATTCAGTACTTC
TRBJ2-3 | few | TRBV19 | TRBD2 | CASREGLARTDTQYF | TGTGCCAGTAGAGAGGGACTAGCACGCACAGATACGCAGTATTTT
TRBJ2-7 | . | TRBV18 | TRBD2 | CASSPRESGTGEQYF | TGTGCCAGCTCACCACGGGAAAGCGGGACTGGCGAGCAGTACTTC
TRBJ2-7 | many | TRBV5-6 | . | CASSLRQPHYEQYF | TGTGCCAGCAGCTTGAGGCAGCCCCACTACGAGCAGTACTTC
TRBJ2-5 | few | TRBV3-1 | . | CASSQAGLGEETQYF | TGTGCCAGCAGCCAAGCTGGCCTCGGGGAAGAGACCCAGTACTTC
TRBJ2-1 | medium-sized | TRBV20-1 | TRBD1 | CSARDEDRAAYNEQFF | TGCAGTGCTAGAGACGAGGACAGGGCGGCCTACAATGAGCAGTTCTTC
TRBJ2-7 | many | TRBV13 | TRBD1 | CASSFPTGGDEQYF | TGTGCCAGCAGCTTTCCGACAGGGGGGGACGAGCAGTACTTC
TRBJ2-7 | . | TRBV24-1 | TRBD1 | CATSDSQGVRGEQYF | TGTGCCACCAGTGATTCCCAGGGGGTAAGGGGCGAGCAGTACTTC
TRBJ2-2 | medium-sized | TRBV13 | . | CASSSTYSTGELFF | TGTGCCAGCAGCTCGACCTATTCCACCGGGGAGCTGTTTTTT
TRBJ2-3 | many | TRBV30 | . | CAWTSLSTDTQYF | TGTGCCTGGACCTCATTAAGCACAGATACGCAGTATTTT
TRBJ1-5 | medium-sized | TRBV7-9 | . | CASSLGQGSNQPQHF | TGTGCCAGCAGCTTGGGACAAGGCAGCAATCAGCCCCAGCATTTT